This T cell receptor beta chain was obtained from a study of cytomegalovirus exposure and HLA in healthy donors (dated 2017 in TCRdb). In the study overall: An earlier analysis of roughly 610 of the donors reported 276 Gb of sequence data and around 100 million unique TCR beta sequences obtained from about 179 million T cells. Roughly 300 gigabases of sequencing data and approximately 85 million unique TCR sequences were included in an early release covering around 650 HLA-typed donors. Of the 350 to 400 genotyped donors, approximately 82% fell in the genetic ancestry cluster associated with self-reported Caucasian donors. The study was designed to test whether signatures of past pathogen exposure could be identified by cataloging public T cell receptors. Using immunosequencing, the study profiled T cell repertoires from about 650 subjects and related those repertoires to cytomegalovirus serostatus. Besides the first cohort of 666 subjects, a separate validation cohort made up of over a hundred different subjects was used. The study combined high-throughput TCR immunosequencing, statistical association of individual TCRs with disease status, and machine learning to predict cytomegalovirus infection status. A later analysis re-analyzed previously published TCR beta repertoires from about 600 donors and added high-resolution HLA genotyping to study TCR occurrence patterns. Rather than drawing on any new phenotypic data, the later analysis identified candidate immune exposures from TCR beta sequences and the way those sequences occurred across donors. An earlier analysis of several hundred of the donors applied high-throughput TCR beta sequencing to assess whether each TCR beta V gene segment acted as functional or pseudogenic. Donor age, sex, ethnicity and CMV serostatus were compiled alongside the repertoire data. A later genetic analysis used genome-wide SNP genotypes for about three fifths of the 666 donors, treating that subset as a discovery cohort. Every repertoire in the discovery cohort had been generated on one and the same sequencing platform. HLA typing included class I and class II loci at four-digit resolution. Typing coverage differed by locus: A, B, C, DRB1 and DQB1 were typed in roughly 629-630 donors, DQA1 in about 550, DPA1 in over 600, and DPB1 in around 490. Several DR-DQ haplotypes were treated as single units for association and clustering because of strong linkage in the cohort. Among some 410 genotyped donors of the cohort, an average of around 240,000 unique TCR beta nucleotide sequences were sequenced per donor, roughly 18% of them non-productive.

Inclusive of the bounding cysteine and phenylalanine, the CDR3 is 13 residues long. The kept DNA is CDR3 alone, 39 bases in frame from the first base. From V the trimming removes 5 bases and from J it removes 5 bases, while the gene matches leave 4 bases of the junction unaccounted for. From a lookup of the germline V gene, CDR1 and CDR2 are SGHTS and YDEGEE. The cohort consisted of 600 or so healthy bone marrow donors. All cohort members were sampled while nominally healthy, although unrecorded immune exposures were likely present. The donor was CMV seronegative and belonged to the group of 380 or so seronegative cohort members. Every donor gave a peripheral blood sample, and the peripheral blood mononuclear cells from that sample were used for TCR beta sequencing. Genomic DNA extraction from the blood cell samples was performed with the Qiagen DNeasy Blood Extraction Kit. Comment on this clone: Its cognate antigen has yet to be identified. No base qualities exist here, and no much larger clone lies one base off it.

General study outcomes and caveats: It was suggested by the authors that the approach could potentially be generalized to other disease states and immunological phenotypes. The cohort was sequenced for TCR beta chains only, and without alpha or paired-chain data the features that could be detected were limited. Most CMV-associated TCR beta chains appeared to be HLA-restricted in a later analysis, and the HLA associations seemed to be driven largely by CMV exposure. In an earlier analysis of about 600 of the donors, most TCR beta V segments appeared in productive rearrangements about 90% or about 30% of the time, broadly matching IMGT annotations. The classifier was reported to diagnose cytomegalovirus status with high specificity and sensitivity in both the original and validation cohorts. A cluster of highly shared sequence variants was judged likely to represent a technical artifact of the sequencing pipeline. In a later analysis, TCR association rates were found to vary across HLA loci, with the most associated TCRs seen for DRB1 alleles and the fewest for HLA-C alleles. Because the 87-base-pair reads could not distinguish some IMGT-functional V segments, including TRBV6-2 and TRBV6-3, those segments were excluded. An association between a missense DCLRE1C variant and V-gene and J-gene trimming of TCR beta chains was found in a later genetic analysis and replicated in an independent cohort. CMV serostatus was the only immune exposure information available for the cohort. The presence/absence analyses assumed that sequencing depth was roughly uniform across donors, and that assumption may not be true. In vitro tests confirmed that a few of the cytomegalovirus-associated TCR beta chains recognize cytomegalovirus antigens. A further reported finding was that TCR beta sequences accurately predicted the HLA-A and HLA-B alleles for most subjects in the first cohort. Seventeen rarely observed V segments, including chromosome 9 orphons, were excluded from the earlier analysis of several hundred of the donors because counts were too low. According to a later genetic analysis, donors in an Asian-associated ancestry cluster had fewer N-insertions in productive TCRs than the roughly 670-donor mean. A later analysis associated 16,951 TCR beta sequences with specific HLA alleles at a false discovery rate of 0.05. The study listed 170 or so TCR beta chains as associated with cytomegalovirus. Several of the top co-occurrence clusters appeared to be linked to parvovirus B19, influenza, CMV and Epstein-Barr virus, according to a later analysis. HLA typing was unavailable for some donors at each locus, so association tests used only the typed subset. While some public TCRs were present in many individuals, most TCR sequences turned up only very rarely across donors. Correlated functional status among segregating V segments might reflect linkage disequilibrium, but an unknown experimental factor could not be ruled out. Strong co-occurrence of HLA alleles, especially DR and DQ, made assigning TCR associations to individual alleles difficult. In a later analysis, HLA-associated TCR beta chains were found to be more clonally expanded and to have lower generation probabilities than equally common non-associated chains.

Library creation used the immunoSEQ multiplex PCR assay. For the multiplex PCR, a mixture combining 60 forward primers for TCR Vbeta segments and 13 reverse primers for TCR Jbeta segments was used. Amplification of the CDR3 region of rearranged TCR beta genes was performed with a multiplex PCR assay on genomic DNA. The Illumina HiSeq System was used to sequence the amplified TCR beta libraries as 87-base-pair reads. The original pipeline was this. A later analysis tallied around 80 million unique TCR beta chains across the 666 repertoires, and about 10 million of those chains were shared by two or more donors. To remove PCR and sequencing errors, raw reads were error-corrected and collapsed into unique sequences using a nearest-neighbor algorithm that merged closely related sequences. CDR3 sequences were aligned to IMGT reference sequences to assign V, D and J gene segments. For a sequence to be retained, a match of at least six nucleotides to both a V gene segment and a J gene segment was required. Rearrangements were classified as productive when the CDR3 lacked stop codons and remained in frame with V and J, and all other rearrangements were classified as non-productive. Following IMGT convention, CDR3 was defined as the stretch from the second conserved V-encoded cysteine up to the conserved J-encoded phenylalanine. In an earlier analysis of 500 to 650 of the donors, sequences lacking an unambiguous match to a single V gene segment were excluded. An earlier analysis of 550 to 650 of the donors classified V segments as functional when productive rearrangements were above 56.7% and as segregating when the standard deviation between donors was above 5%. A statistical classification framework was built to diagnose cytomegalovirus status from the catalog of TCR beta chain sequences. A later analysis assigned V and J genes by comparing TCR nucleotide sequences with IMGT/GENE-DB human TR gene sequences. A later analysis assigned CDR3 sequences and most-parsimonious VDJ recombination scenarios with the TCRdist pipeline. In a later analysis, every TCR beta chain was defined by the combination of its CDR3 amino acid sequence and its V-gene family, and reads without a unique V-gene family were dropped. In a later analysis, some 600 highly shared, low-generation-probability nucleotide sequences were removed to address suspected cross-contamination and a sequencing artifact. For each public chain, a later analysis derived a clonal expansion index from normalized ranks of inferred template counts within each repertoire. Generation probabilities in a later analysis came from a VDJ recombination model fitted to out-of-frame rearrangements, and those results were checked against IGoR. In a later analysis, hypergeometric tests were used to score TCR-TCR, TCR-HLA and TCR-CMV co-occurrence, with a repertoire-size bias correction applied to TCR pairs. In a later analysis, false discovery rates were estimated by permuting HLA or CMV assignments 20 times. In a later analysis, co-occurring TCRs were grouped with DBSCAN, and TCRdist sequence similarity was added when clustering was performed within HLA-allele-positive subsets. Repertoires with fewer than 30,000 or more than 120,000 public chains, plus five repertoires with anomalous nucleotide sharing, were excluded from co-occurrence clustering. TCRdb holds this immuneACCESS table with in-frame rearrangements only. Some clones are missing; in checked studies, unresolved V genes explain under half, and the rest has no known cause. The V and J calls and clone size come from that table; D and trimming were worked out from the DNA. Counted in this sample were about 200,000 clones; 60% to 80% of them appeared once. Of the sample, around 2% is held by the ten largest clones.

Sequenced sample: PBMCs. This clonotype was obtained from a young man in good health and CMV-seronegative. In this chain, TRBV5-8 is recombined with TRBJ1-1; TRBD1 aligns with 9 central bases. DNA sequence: TGTGCCAGCAGGGGGACAGGGATGACTGAAGCTTTCTTT. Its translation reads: CASRGTGMTEAFF.